Sequencing of this T cell receptor (beta chain) was carried out in a study of regulatory T cells in long-lasting Graves disease. Study details: Positive TSH receptor antibodies alongside over 5 years of antithyroid drugs were what marked Graves' disease as persistent.

The time point here: persistent/refractory GD, antithyroid drugs over 5 years with positive TRAb. From RNA extracted from PBMCs, the TCR library was made. Clinicians diagnosed Graves' disease using American Thyroid Association guidelines. The authors drew 8.5 to 9.5 milliliters of peripheral blood into EDTA tubes. The V end lost 3 bases, the J end lost 0 bases, and 6 bases lay between the germline ends. CDR3 length equals 14 residues. Germline V gene sequence: CDR1 MGHDK, CDR2 SYGVNS. Investigators prepared the TCR beta libraries by applying iRepertoire HTBI primers and Arm-PCR of CDR3 regions. Using its own MiXCR run on the multiplex PCR reads, TCRdb lists one record per CDR3 protein. The data contain more than 650,000 distinct CDR3 sequences, 30% of them singletons. This clonotype was seen at least ten times.

The sequence came from a female donor with Graves disease. The input for sequencing was peripheral blood mononuclear cells (PBMCs), taken when the disease was refractory, from a patient treated with antithyroid drugs. J is TRBJ1-3 and V is TRBV25-1; D is unresolved. CDR3 sequence: CASSEPRSGNTIYF. As DNA, the CDR3 is TGTGCCAGCAGTGAGCCCCGCTCTGGAAACACCATATATTTT.